Below, 10 T cell receptor beta chains from the same sample are listed, as sequenced in a study of blood T cell repertoires in COVID-19. Clones were sequenced by immunoSEQ multiplex PCR, and TCRdb holds only the in-frame ones, with some missing. The table includes fewer than 150,000 clones, 85% detected once. Sequencing used peripheral blood. The receptors derive from a human donor in a cohort sampled during active COVID-19.

This chain links TRBV6-2 or TRBV6-3 with TRBJ2-7, with D possibly TRBD2 on 6 matching bases. This CDR3 spans 16 amino acids. Germline loops: CDR1 MNHEY, CDR2 SVGEGT. V lost 0 bases and J 0 bases, leaving 12 bases between the germline ends. The CDR3 loop is CASSYSMGSGSYEQYF. CDR3 nucleotide sequence: TGTGCCAGCAGTTACTCGATGGGTAGCGGCTCCTACGAGCAGTACTTC.

The J gene is TRBJ2-7, the V gene TRBV5-1; D not certain. Trimming removed 0 bases at V and 3 bases at J, with 13 bases between. This CDR3 comprises 15 residues. Germline V gene sequence: CDR1 SGHRS, CDR2 YFSETQ. CDR3 sequence (DNA): TGCGCCAGCAGCTTGGCTTCCGGTACTCACTACGAGCAGTACTTC. Translation gives CASSLASGTHYEQYF.

The genes are TRBV9 and TRBJ2-2; D remains unclear. V dropped 1 base and J dropped 6 bases, with 7 bases sitting between them. Per the germline V gene, CDR1 is SGDLS and CDR2 is YYNGEE. The CDR3 covers 13 residues. In DNA, the CDR3 is TGTGCCAGCAGCGTATCGGTTGCCGGGGAGCTGTTTTTT. Its translation: CASSVSVAGELFF.

This clone was recorded once. The V gene is TRBV3-1 (or the pseudogene TRBV3-2), the J gene TRBJ2-2; TRBD1 matches 9 bases. Trimming took 4 bases from V and 0 from J; bases not matched to a gene: 6. The CDR3 spans 17 residues. The germline V gene has CDR1 LGHDT and CDR2 YNNKEL (reference sequence). CDR3: CASSLGTGFANTGELFF. In DNA form, the CDR3 reads TGTGCCAGCAGCCTCGGGACAGGGTTCGCGAACACCGGGGAGCTGTTTTTT.

This chain connects TRBV6-2 or TRBV6-3 to TRBJ2-1; tentative D call: TRBD2 (6 bases). CDR1 and CDR2 from the germline V gene are MNHEY and SVGEGT. CDR3 size: 15 residues. Deletions cut 2 bases from V and 2 bases from J, with 10 bases between. The CDR3 region has the DNA TGTGCCAGCAGTTACGGGCGGGGCACCTACAATGAGCAGTTCTTC. Its protein is CASSYGRGTYNEQFF.

The rearrangement links TRBV2 to TRBJ2-7, with 8 bases lining up with TRBD1. The length of the CDR3 is 13 residues. Germline V gene sequence: CDR1 SNHLY, CDR2 FYNNEI. V was pared by 4 bases and J by 7 bases, with 6 bases of the junction left unmatched. This CDR3 reads CASSGTGLGEQYF. CDR3 coding DNA: TGTGCCAGCAGTGGGACAGGGCTAGGAGAGCAGTACTTC.

The chain is built from TRBV7-9 and TRBJ1-4; D possibly corresponds to TRBD1 (6 bases). The V and J ends lost 1 base and 11 bases respectively, with 17 bases between them. CDR1 SEHNR and CDR2 FQNEAQ come from the germline V gene (reference sequence). This CDR3 spans 15 amino acids. CDR3 sequence (DNA): TGTGCCAGCAGCTTAGGGAACAGGGACCTCGTGAAACTGTTTTTT. Its translation is CASSLGNRDLVKLFF.

The J gene is TRBJ1-1, the V gene TRBV2; D is unclear. Germline-derived CDR1 and CDR2 are SNHLY and FYNNEI. Trimming cost V 6 bases and J 1 base, with 15 bases left between them. This CDR3 has 15 amino acids. CDR3 in amino acids: CASRKFGQENTEAFF. The CDR3 DNA sequence: TGTGCCAGCAGAAAGTTTGGGCAAGAGAACACTGAAGCTTTCTTT.

The chain employs TRBV29-1 and TRBJ1-5; D gene ambiguous. The CDR3 is 16 amino acids. Germline CDR1 is SQVTM and CDR2 is ANQGSEA. V was cut by 3 bases and J by 3 bases, with 18 bases left in between. CDR3 nucleotides: TGCAGCGTTGATGGTTGGGGAGCCGCAGTCAATCAGCCCCAGCATTTT. Translation gives CSVDGWGAAVNQPQHF.

V is TRBV6-6 and J is TRBJ2-1; 12 bases agree with TRBD2. The CDR3 spans 17 residues. Germline lookup yields CDR1 MNHNY and CDR2 SVGAGI (reference sequence). Trimming cost V 5 bases and J 7 bases; bases outside gene matches: 12. CDR3: CASSLRLAGARRNEQFF. In DNA, the CDR3 is TGTGCCAGCAGTCTCCGACTAGCGGGGGCTCGGAGAAATGAGCAGTTCTTC.